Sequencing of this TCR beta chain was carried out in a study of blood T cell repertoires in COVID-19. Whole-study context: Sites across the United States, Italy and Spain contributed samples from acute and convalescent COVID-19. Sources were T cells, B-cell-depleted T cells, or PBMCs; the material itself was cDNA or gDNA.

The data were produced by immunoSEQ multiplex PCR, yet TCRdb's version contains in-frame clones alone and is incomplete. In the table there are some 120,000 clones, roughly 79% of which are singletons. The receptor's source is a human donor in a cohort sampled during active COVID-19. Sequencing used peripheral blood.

This CDR3 is CAISTGPRRAEAFF. The CDR3 region has the DNA TGTGCCATCAGTACGGGCCCGAGGAGGGCTGAAGCTTTCTTT. The J gene is TRBJ1-1, the V gene TRBV10-3; D is undetermined. The V and J ends lost 5 bases and 6 bases respectively, with 16 bases between them. This CDR3 is 14 amino acids long. Germline loops: CDR1 ENHRY, CDR2 SYGVKD.